This paragraph covers one TCR beta chain sequence. The sample is drawn from a study of blood T cells in healthy people across ages. The authors ran a second PCR of roughly 6 to 11 cycles using a sample-barcoded 5' primer and a J-beta primer mix. TCRdb processed the 5' RACE reads anew with MiXCR; each CDR3 protein has one entry. The sample yields hundreds of thousands of distinct CDR3 sequences, roughly three fifths seen once. This TCR was sampled from a man aged 40-49 years in good health. Sequenced: blood.

CDR3 region: CASSPNTGASGVQETQYF. CDR3 DNA: TGCGCCAGCAGTCCGAACACCGGGGCTAGCGGGGTCCAAGAGACCCAGTACTTC. The chain couples TRBV4-1 to TRBJ2-5, with TRBD2 matching 9 bases. This CDR3 is built from 18 residues. Germline-derived CDR1 and CDR2 are MGHRA and YSYEKL. The V segment lost 6 bases and the J segment 1 base; nucleotides outside the gene matches: 15.